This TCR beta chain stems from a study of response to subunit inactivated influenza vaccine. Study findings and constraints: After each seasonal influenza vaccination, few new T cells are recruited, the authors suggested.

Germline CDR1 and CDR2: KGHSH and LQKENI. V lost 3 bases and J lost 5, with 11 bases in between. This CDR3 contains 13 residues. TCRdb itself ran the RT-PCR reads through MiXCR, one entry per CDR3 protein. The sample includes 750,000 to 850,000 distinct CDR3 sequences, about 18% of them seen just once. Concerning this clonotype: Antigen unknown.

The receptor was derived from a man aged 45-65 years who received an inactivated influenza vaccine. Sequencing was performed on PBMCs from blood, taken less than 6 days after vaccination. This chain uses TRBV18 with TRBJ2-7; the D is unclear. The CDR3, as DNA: TGTGCCAGCTCACCGGCGGAGTCCCACGAGCAGTACTTC. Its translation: CASSPAESHEQYF.